These T cell receptor beta chains were read from a single sample in a study of T cell responses to AZD1222 COVID-19 vaccine. Sequencing was performed with immunoSEQ multiplex PCR; in TCRdb, only in-frame clones are kept and a portion is missing. The sample has approximately 180,000 clones; over 85% are singletons. Sequenced here: peripheral blood, sampled 28 days after the second dose of the MenACWY control vaccine. These receptors came from an adult who received the MenACWY meningococcal vaccine as a control. Each CDR3 is given with its conserved first and last residue. The D gene is left open where the match is weak.

j_gene: TRBJ1-4
v_gene: TRBV3-1/TRBV3-2
d_gene: NA
len: 16
CDR3aa: CASSRPRGAGREKLFF
CDR3nt: TGTGCCAGCAGCCGACCCCGGGGGGCGGGTCGTGAAAAACTGTTTTTT

j_gene: TRBJ2-1
v_gene: TRBV29-1
d_gene: NA
len: 12
CDR3aa: CSVGGAHNEQFF
CDR3nt: TGCAGCGTTGGGGGGGCCCACAATGAGCAGTTCTTC

j_gene: TRBJ1-1
v_gene: TRBV6-5
d_gene: NA
len: 15
CDR3aa: CASSYSSTVNTEAFF
CDR3nt: TGTGCCAGCAGTTACTCGAGCACAGTGAACACTGAAGCTTTCTTT

j_gene: TRBJ2-5
v_gene: TRBV2
d_gene: NA
len: 13
CDR3aa: CASSDDVQETQYF
CDR3nt: TGTGCCAGCAGTGACGATGTACAAGAGACCCAGTACTTC

j_gene: TRBJ1-1
v_gene: TRBV7-2
d_gene: NA
len: 14
CDR3aa: CASSLGSSNTEAFF
CDR3nt: TGTGCCAGCAGCTTAGGGTCCTCGAACACTGAAGCTTTCTTT

j_gene: TRBJ2-3
v_gene: TRBV6-1
d_gene: NA
len: 14
CDR3aa: CASSERARTDTQYF
CDR3nt: TGTGCCAGCAGTGAGAGGGCCCGTACAGATACGCAGTATTTT

j_gene: TRBJ1-6
v_gene: TRBV5-1
d_gene: NA
len: 12
CDR3aa: CASSSEGGTLHF
CDR3nt: TGCGCCAGCAGCTCCGAGGGGGGGACCCTCCACTTT

j_gene: TRBJ2-3
v_gene: TRBV6-2/TRBV6-3
d_gene: TRBD2
len: 17
CDR3aa: CASSPSQAGTKGDTQYF
CDR3nt: TGTGCCAGCAGTCCCTCACAAGCGGGAACTAAAGGGGATACGCAGTATTTT

j_gene: TRBJ2-5
v_gene: TRBV5-1
d_gene: NA
len: 16
CDR3aa: CASSLAKGRDGETQYF
CDR3nt: TGCGCCAGCAGCTTGGCCAAAGGCAGGGACGGCGAGACCCAGTACTTC

j_gene: TRBJ1-1
v_gene: TRBV10-1
d_gene: NA
len: 16
CDR3aa: CASRLREPLMNTEAFF
CDR3nt: TGCGCCAGCAGACTACGAGAACCTCTCATGAACACTGAAGCTTTCTTT

j_gene: TRBJ1-1
v_gene: TRBV11-3
d_gene: TRBD1
len: 16
CDR3aa: CASSGDRVGPNTEAFF
CDR3nt: TGTGCCAGCAGCGGGGACAGGGTGGGCCCGAACACTGAAGCTTTCTTT

j_gene: TRBJ1-2
v_gene: TRBV24-1
d_gene: NA
len: 11
CDR3aa: CATSEGDGYTF
CDR3nt: TGTGCCACCAGTGAAGGGGATGGCTACACCTTC

j_gene: TRBJ2-3
v_gene: TRBV19
d_gene: NA
len: 15
CDR3aa: CASSETGTSTDTQYF
CDR3nt: TGTGCCAGTAGTGAAACAGGGACTAGCACAGATACGCAGTATTTT

j_gene: TRBJ1-2
v_gene: TRBV5-6
d_gene: NA
len: 13
CDR3aa: CASSLAPGYGYTF
CDR3nt: TGTGCCAGCAGCTTGGCCCCGGGTTATGGCTACACCTTC

j_gene: TRBJ1-2
v_gene: TRBV6-5
d_gene: TRBD1
len: 14
CDR3aa: CASSTRDRDGGYTF
CDR3nt: TGTGCCAGCAGTACCCGGGACAGGGATGGTGGCTACACCTTC

j_gene: TRBJ2-2
v_gene: TRBV29-1
d_gene: NA
len: 10
CDR3aa: CSVEDGELFF
CDR3nt: TGCAGCGTTGAGGACGGGGAGCTGTTTTTT

j_gene: TRBJ1-1
v_gene: TRBV15
d_gene: NA
len: 13
CDR3aa: CATSAIRSTEAFF
CDR3nt: TGTGCCACCAGCGCGATTCGGAGCACTGAAGCTTTCTTT

j_gene: TRBJ2-4
v_gene: TRBV28
d_gene: NA
len: 17
CDR3aa: CASSLRVTRSQESIQYF
CDR3nt: TGTGCCAGCAGTTTAAGAGTGACGCGGTCTCAGGAGAGCATTCAGTACTTC

j_gene: TRBJ2-3
v_gene: TRBV19
d_gene: TRBD1
len: 16
CDR3aa: CASSKWDSSRTDTQYF
CDR3nt: TGTGCCAGTAGTAAATGGGACAGTTCTCGCACAGATACGCAGTATTTT